The 4 T cell receptor beta chains below were found in one sample sequenced in a study of shared clonotypes between healthy human individuals. TCRdb's copy holds only in-frame clones and misses some; the assay was immunoSEQ multiplex PCR. Of 850,000 to 1,200,000 clones listed, roughly 80% were seen once; the top ten hold 1.4% to 1.5%. The sequenced material came from memory CD4+ T cells sorted from blood. Subset indicated: CD45RA-negative fraction. The receptors were gathered from a man aged 18 to 30 in good health.

J is TRBJ1-5 and V is TRBV13; D is possibly TRBD1 (5 bases). The CDR3 loop spans 16 amino acids. Trimming cost V 5 bases and J 7 bases, with 21 bases left between them. The germline CDR1 and CDR2 sequences are PRHDT and FYEKMQ (reference sequence). CDR3 in amino acids: CASSPHQTGRGQPQHF. The CDR3 DNA is TGTGCCAGCAGCCCACACCAAACAGGTAGGGGACAGCCCCAGCATTTT.

The rearrangement joins TRBV10-2 to TRBJ2-1; 9 bases are shared with TRBD2. In germline, CDR1 is WSHSY, CDR2 SAAADI. Losses at the gene ends were 6 bases for V and 6 bases for J; bases not matched to a gene: 9. The CDR3 sequence is 15 residues long. The CDR3 region has the DNA TGCGCCAGCAGGGTGAGGCTAGCGGGAACCAATGAGCAGTTCTTC. It specifies CASRVRLAGTNEQFF.

A few counts support this clone. The V and J genes are TRBV9 and TRBJ1-1; 7 bases are a match to TRBD1. CDR1 and CDR2 from the germline V gene are SGDLS and YYNGEE. This CDR3 has 15 amino acids. Trimming cost V 3 bases and J 0 bases; bases outside gene matches: 5. CDR3 protein: CASSAGGTVNTEAFF. The DNA of the CDR3 is TGTGCCAGCAGCGCCGGGGGGACAGTGAACACTGAAGCTTTCTTT.

The chain employs TRBV12-1 and TRBJ2-7; TRBD2, the table's D call, was not compared with the DNA. TRBV12-1 is assigned pseudogene status. The CDR3 contains 16 residues. CDR3 residues: CASSFGETSGSYEQYF. Written as DNA, the CDR3 is TGTGCCAGCAGCTTTGGGGAGACTAGCGGCTCCTACGAGCAGTACTTC.